This section outlines one T cell receptor (beta chain) sequence together with its context. What it binds is unknown. This sample stems from a study of cytomegalovirus exposure and HLA in healthy donors. Study-level points and caveats: In a later analysis, donors in an Asian-associated ancestry cluster reportedly had fewer N-insertions in productive TCRs than the cohort mean. Beyond CMV serostatus, there was no information to go on about immune exposure. Further analysis was carried out later, and it showed several of the most significant clusters appearing linked to common viral pathogens.

CDR1 LGHNA and CDR2 YNFKEQ come from the germline V gene. CDR3 size: 17 residues. With V trimmed by 4 bases and J by 5 bases, 11 bases remained unmatched. Vbeta (60) and Jbeta (13) primers were used in the PCR. Produced via immunoSEQ multiplex PCR; TCRdb's table is partial and in-frame only. The sample records approximately 90,000 clones, about four fifths being singletons. Healthy donors of bone marrow made up the group. The receptor comes from a woman aged 40 to 50 in good health and CMV-seronegative. The gene calls are TRBV4-2 and TRBJ2-7, with 13 bases that match TRBD2. Sequencing was done on a sample of PBMCs. CDR3 DNA: TGTGCCAGCAGCCTGGGACGCAGGACTAGCGGGGGTCACGAGCAGTACTTC. Its translation is CASSLGRRTSGGHEQYF.